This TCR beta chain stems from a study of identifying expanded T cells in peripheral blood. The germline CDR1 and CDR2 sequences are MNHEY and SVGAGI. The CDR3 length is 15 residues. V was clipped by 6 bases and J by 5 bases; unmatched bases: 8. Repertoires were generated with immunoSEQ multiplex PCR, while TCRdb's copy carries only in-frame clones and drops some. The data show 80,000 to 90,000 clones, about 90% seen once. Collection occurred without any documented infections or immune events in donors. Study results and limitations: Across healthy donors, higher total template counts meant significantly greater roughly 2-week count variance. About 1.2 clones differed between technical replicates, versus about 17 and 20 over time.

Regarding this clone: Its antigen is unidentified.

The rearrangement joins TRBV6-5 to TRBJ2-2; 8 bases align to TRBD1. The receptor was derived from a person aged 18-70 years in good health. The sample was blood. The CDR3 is CASRQTGGPTGELFF. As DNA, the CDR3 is TGTGCCAGCAGACAAACAGGGGGTCCTACCGGGGAGCTGTTTTTT.